A selection of T cell receptor beta chains follows, all from one sample in a study of blood T cell repertoires in COVID-19. Sequencing used immunoSEQ multiplex PCR; TCRdb keeps in-frame clones, though not all of them. Of approximately 220,000 clones in the sample, about 80% were seen once. The specimen was PBMCs or T cells enriched from blood (not recorded which). These receptors came from a woman in her 40s with acute COVID-19. Both conserved end residues are part of each CDR3. A D gene is named only where the DNA matches it firmly.

V	J	D	CDR3
TRBV11-2	TRBJ1-1	.	CASSFESGVKAFF
TRBV18	TRBJ1-2	TRBD1	CASSSVQQGDGYTF
TRBV6-4	TRBJ2-1	TRBD2	CASSDSTSGGSPAFF
TRBV6-2/TRBV6-3	TRBJ2-2	TRBD2	CASSYSGLAVNTGELFF
TRBV5-1	TRBJ2-7	TRBD2	CASSLGGSAYEQYF
TRBV2	TRBJ1-1	TRBD1	CASSEQGGNTEAFF
TRBV7-9	TRBJ2-7	.	CASSFSPGYEQYF
TRBV5-6	TRBJ2-7	TRBD2	CASSFIGLAGAMEQYF
TRBV30	TRBJ2-7	.	CAARLNGYYEQYF
TRBV9	TRBJ1-1	.	CASSVDGGPNTEAFF
TRBV7-3	TRBJ1-2	TRBD1	CASSTDRAYGYTF
TRBV6-5	TRBJ1-5	.	CASISQGYSNQPQHF
TRBV2	TRBJ1-2	TRBD1	CASSETGRNNYGYTF
TRBV7-2	TRBJ2-3	TRBD1	CASSGWTGVTDTQYF
TRBV7-6	TRBJ1-1	.	CASSHGTEAFF
TRBV5-4	TRBJ2-1	TRBD2	CASSFDGTIPYNEQFF
TRBV3-1/TRBV3-2	TRBJ1-2	TRBD1	CASSQPGTGSVYGYTF
TRBV7-8	TRBJ1-2	.	CASSLDPHSNRGYTF
TRBV28	TRBJ1-1	.	CASSLITGVNTEAFF
TRBV2	TRBJ2-1	TRBD1	CASSEHFGQGNNEQFF
TRBV5-1	TRBJ2-2	.	CASRGPNTGELFF
TRBV20-1	TRBJ2-7	.	CSASPGAYEQYF
TRBV30	TRBJ2-1	TRBD2	CAWSVTSGGANEQFF
TRBV28	TRBJ2-1	TRBD2	CASSFLGTSGRNEQFF
TRBV12-3/TRBV12-4	TRBJ2-7	.	CASSFGSFYEQYF
TRBV6-5	TRBJ1-5	TRBD1	CASTKDRALGQPQHF
TRBV18	TRBJ2-1	.	CASSPSLGSWNEQFF
TRBV5-1	TRBJ1-1	TRBD1	CASSFGDRLNTEAFF
TRBV27	TRBJ1-3	.	CASSLAGGISGNTIYF
TRBV7-2	TRBJ1-6	TRBD1	CASSWGQGYSPLHF
TRBV28	TRBJ1-5	TRBD1	CASNLQGAFNQPQHF